The source of this T cell receptor beta chain is a study of T-cell reconstitution after alpha-beta-depleted transplantation in children. Library preparation (for TCRbeta) was performed with unique molecular identifiers. TCRdb used MiXCR to reprocess the PCR reads, holding one entry per CDR3 protein. The data show roughly 250,000 distinct CDR3 sequences, 8.2% seen once. Looked up from germline, CDR1 is SGHDT and CDR2 is YYEEEE. The V end lost 0 bases, the J end lost 1 base, and 18 bases lay between the germline ends. The CDR3 extends over 18 amino acids. The rearrangement links TRBV5-6 to TRBJ2-3; the D call may be TRBD1 or TRBD2 (6 bases each). The specimen comprised PBMCs, mostly from graft donor cells, sampled 180 days after TCRalphabeta/CD19-depleted stem cell transplant. The source is a male patient under 18 who had a stem cell transplant for acute lymphoblastic leukemia, so the T cells may come from the graft donor. The CDR3 protein is CASSLVSGGPVCTDTQYF. CDR3 in DNA: TGTGCCAGCAGCTTGGTATCCGGGGGCCCGGTCTGCACAGATACGCAGTATTTT.